The T cell receptor (beta chain) under discussion was sequenced for a study of T-cell reconstitution after alpha-beta-depleted transplantation in children. It was with unique molecular identifiers that the TCRbeta library was prepared. Each CDR3 protein gets one entry after TCRdb re-called the PCR reads with MiXCR. Of some 400,000 distinct CDR3 sequences detected, around 21% appear once; the ten largest clones hold approximately 3.8%. Trimming took 5 bases from V and 8 from J, leaving 15 bases between them. Germline CDR1 is MDHEN and CDR2 is SYDVKM. This CDR3 spans 13 amino acids. The chain is built from TRBV28 and TRBJ1-1, with D possibly TRBD1 on 6 matching bases. The specimen comprised PBMCs from the stem cell graft donor, sampled from the stem cell graft. This clonotype originated in a human donor who donated a stem cell graft to a child with acute myeloid leukemia. The CDR3 sequence: CASSPERGREAFF. The CDR3 DNA sequence: TGTGCCAGCAGTCCAGAAAGGGGGAGAGAAGCTTTCTTT.